These 15 T cell receptor beta chains originate from one sample sequenced in a study of blood T cell repertoires in COVID-19. TCRdb keeps only in-frame clones here, not all; method: immunoSEQ multiplex PCR. Found here are roughly 300,000 clones, roughly 87% of them singletons; the top ten hold about 0.93%. What was sequenced was PBMCs or T cells enriched from blood (not recorded which). These TCRs come from a woman younger than 45 who had recovered from COVID-19.

V usage is TRBV5-6 and J usage is TRBJ1-2, with D unresolved. This CDR3 is built from 14 residues. Germline CDR1 reads SGHDT; CDR2 reads YYEEEE. V was trimmed by 2 bases and J by 1 base, leaving 9 bases between them. CDR3 nucleotide sequence: TGTGCCAGCAGCTTTGAAGATAGTAACTATGGCTACACCTTC. Amino acids: CASSFEDSNYGYTF.

The chain uses TRBV7-6 and TRBJ1-4; 11 bases agree with TRBD1. With V trimmed by 2 bases and J by 0 bases, 2 bases remained unmatched. Germline assignment: CDR1 SGHVS and CDR2 FNYEAQ. The CDR3 consists of 17 residues. The DNA for the CDR3 is TGTGCCAGCAGCTTATTGGGACAGGGGGCAACTAATGAAAAACTGTTTTTT. Amino acid sequence: CASSLLGQGATNEKLFF. Looking up the rest from reference TRBV7-6 and TRBJ1-4 gives the full variable domain: GAGVSQSPRYKVTKRGQDVALRCDPISGHVSLYWYRQALGQGPEFLTYFNYEAQQDKSGLPNDRFSAERPEGSISTLTIQRTEQRDSAMYRCASSLLGQGATNEKLFFGSGTQLSVL.

This clone came up once. CDR3 protein: CASNRINQPQHF. CDR3 sequence (DNA): TGTGCCAGCAACAGGATCAATCAGCCCCAGCATTTT. The rearrangement joins TRBV28 to TRBJ1-5; D perhaps matches TRBD1 (5 bases). The V gene's germline CDR1 is MDHEN and CDR2 SYDVKM. Trimming took 7 bases from V and 3 from J, leaving 7 bases between them. The CDR3 is made up of 12 amino acids. Variable domain in full (rest from reference TRBV28 and TRBJ1-5): DVKVTQSSRYLVKRTGEKVFLECVQDMDHENMFWYRQDPGLGLRLIYFSYDVKMKEKGDIPEGYSVSREKKERFSLILESASTNQTSMYLCASNRINQPQHFGDGTRLSIL.

The chain combines TRBV7-8 with TRBJ2-1; 9 nucleotides align to TRBD2. This CDR3 is 15 amino acids long. The germline V gene has CDR1 SGHVS and CDR2 FQNEAQ. V lost 3 bases, J lost 7 bases, and 7 bases stayed unmatched. DNA for the CDR3: TGTGCCAGCAGCTTCGTAGCGGGGGCGGTTAATGAGCAGTTCTTC. Its translation is CASSFVAGAVNEQFF.

V gene TRBV5-6 combines with J gene TRBJ2-5; 10 nucleotides line up with TRBD1. The CDR3 length is 15 residues. Germline CDR1 is SGHDT and CDR2 is YYEEEE. V trimming: 0 bases; J trimming: 5 bases; junction bases outside the gene matches: 4. CDR3 in amino acids: CASSLAGQGRETQYF. In DNA form, the CDR3 reads TGTGCCAGCAGCTTGGCGGGACAGGGGCGGGAGACCCAGTACTTC. Drawing the rest from reference TRBV5-6 and TRBJ2-5, the complete variable domain is DAGVTQSPTHLIKTRGQQVTLRCSPKSGHDTVSWYQQALGQGPQFIFQYYEEEERQRGNFPDRFSGHQFPNYSSELNVNALLLGDSALYLCASSLAGQGRETQYFGPGTRLLVL.

The DNA for the CDR3 is TGTGCCAGTAGCAGAGGTACCTACGAGCAGTACTTC. It specifies CASSRGTYEQYF. The V and J genes are TRBV19 and TRBJ2-7, with D unresolved. Per the germline V gene, CDR1 is LNHDA and CDR2 is SQIVND (reference sequence). V was pared by 6 bases and J by 2 bases, with 8 bases between. The CDR3 has 12 amino acids.

This sequence joins TRBV29-1 and TRBJ1-4; 8 nucleotides agree with TRBD1. CDR3 size: 16 residues. Trimming at V came to 6 bases and at J to 5 bases, leaving 14 bases not matched to a gene. The V gene's germline CDR1 is SQVTM and CDR2 ANQGSEA. Here the CDR3 reads CSVATGAALGNEKLFF. The DNA for the CDR3 is TGCAGCGTCGCGACAGGGGCCGCATTAGGCAATGAAAAACTGTTTTTT.

This chain links TRBV11-3 with TRBJ2-5; D might be TRBD1 (5 bases). Germline CDR1 SGHNT, CDR2 YENEEA. The ends were cut back, 6 bases at V and 1 base at J, with 9 bases in the middle. This CDR3 region has 13 residues. The CDR3 nucleotides read TGTGCCAGCAGTGACAGCTTCCAAGAGACCCAGTACTTC. It is translated as CASSDSFQETQYF.

Notes on this clone: Other nucleotide sequences from this sample produce the same CDR3. The J gene is TRBJ2-7, the V gene TRBV29-1, with D maybe TRBD1 (5 bases). The germline V and J ends were trimmed by 4 bases and 3 bases, with 13 bases remaining between them. The V gene's germline CDR1 is SQVTM and CDR2 ANQGSEA. CDR3 length: 13 amino acids. CDR3 sequence reads: CSVVQGPYYEQYF. The CDR3 DNA reads TGCAGCGTTGTTCAGGGTCCCTACTACGAGCAGTACTTC.

The V and J genes are TRBV2 and TRBJ2-1; 7 positions match TRBD1. This CDR3 spans 14 amino acids. Trimming at V came to 7 bases and at J to 6 bases, leaving 9 bases not matched to a gene. Germline lookup yields CDR1 SNHLY and CDR2 FYNNEI. The CDR3 protein is CASKDRALINEQFF. The CDR3 DNA follows: TGTGCCAGCAAAGACAGGGCACTCATCAATGAGCAGTTCTTC.

The gene calls are TRBV5-1 and TRBJ1-4; TRBD1 matches 7 bases. V gave up 1 base and J gave up 3 bases; unmatched junction bases: 6. The germline V gene encodes CDR1 SGHRS and CDR2 YFSETQ. The CDR3 is made up of 16 amino acids. The CDR3: CASSLTPGTANEKLFF. The CDR3 nucleotides read TGCGCCAGCAGCTTGACCCCCGGGACAGCTAATGAAAAACTGTTTTTT.

The chain couples TRBV3-1 (or the pseudogene TRBV3-2) to TRBJ1-6, with 9 bases identical to TRBD1. This CDR3 is built from 16 residues. Unmatched junction bases numbered 9, after V lost 5 bases and J lost 7 bases. CDR1 is LGHDT, CDR2 YNNKEL, per germline (reference sequence). The CDR3 protein is CASSIRTGAGNSPLHF. The CDR3 DNA reads as TGTGCCAGCAGCATACGGACAGGGGCTGGGAATTCACCCCTCCACTTT.

The chain links TRBV5-1 to TRBJ2-1; 8 bases are a match to TRBD1. V shed 0 bases, J shed 6 bases, and the junction held 8 bases outside the gene matches. The CDR3 contains 16 residues. Germline V lookup: CDR1 SGHRS, CDR2 YFSETQ. CDR3 DNA sequence: TGCGCCAGCAGCTTGGTGGGCTGGGACAGGCGCAATGAGCAGTTCTTC. It specifies CASSLVGWDRRNEQFF.

The chain uses TRBV11-2 and TRBJ2-7, with D possibly matching TRBD2 (6 bases). V lost 5 bases, J lost 5 bases, and 13 bases lay in between. The CDR3 loop spans 13 amino acids. Germline assignment: CDR1 SGHAT and CDR2 FQNNGV. CDR3 sequence (DNA): TGTGCCAGCAGCCTGATGGGGGGAGACGAGCAGTACTTC. It codes for CASSLMGGDEQYF.

The rearrangement links TRBV28 to TRBJ1-5; TRBD1 aligns across 9 bases. CDR3 length equals 14 residues. Germline V gives CDR1 MDHEN, CDR2 SYDVKM. V was clipped by 7 bases and J by 11 bases; unmatched bases: 12. For the CDR3, the DNA is TGTGCCAGCATGACAGGGGGGGCAAGTGGGGCCCAGCATTTT. As protein: CASMTGGASGAQHF. The full variable domain, its missing parts supplied by reference TRBV28 and TRBJ1-5, is DVKVTQSSRYLVKRTGEKVFLECVQDMDHENMFWYRQDPGLGLRLIYFSYDVKMKEKGDIPEGYSVSREKKERFSLILESASTNQTSMYLCASMTGGASGAQHFGDGTRLSIL.